This entry lists 32 T cell receptor beta chains sequenced from one sample in a study of OX40 agonist ivuxolimab in advanced cancers. TCRdb's copy holds only in-frame clones and misses some; the assay was immunoSEQ multiplex PCR. The sample holds fewer than 85,000 clones; just under 90% are singletons and the top ten take 0.4% to 0.65%. Specimen: CD4+ or CD8+ T cells sorted from blood, collected in a trial of the OX40 agonist ivuxolimab. Receptors were obtained from an adult with an advanced solid tumor such as melanoma, head and neck, liver or kidney cancer.

The chain couples TRBV2 to TRBJ2-7, with 9 bases aligning to TRBD2. This CDR3 has 14 amino acids. V shed 6 bases and J 0 bases; nucleotides not matched to a gene: 3. Per germline, CDR1 SNHLY and CDR2 FYNNEI. CDR3 bases: TGTGCCAGCAGAGAGACTAGCGGCTCCTACGAGCAGTACTTC. It specifies CASRETSGSYEQYF.

The rearrangement links TRBV4-1 to TRBJ1-4, with TRBD1 as a possible D gene (5 bases). The germline V gene has CDR1 MGHRA and CDR2 YSYEKL. The CDR3 has 16 amino acids. The V gene lost 0 bases and the J gene lost 4 bases, with 12 bases spanning the gap. The chain's CDR3 is CASSQEGGVVNEKLFF. As DNA, the CDR3 is TGCGCCAGCAGCCAAGAGGGGGGGGTCGTTAATGAAAAACTGTTTTTT.

J is TRBJ2-3 and V is TRBV6-5; 11 nucleotides match TRBD2. The CDR3 spans 15 residues. Germline V lookup: CDR1 MNHEY, CDR2 SVGAGI. Unmatched junction bases numbered 8, after V lost 6 bases and J lost 6 bases. The CDR3 sequence: CASSRLAGLGDTQYF. The CDR3 nucleotides read TGTGCCAGCAGCCGACTAGCGGGGCTAGGGGATACGCAGTATTTT.

The chain joins TRBV18 to TRBJ2-5, with D perhaps TRBD1 (6 bases). Trimming left V 3 bases short and J 6 bases short, with 20 bases between. CDR3 size: 16 residues. Looked up from germline, CDR1 is KGHSH and CDR2 is LQKENI. The CDR3 DNA reads as TGTGCCAGCTCACCCCCCTTACAGGGCACGGGAAAGACCCAGTACTTC. Its translation: CASSPPLQGTGKTQYF.

The J gene is TRBJ2-1, the V gene TRBV10-1; D uncertain. This CDR3 has 14 residues. The V gene lost 4 bases and the J gene lost 5 bases, with 12 bases spanning the gap. The V gene's germline CDR1 is WNHNN and CDR2 SYGVQD (reference sequence). The CDR3 coding sequence is TGCGCCAGCAGTGGGGGAATTGTTGACAATGAGCAGTTCTTC. This sequence encodes CASSGGIVDNEQFF.

This chain uses TRBV20-1 with TRBJ2-5, with D possibly TRBD1 on 5 matching bases. Trimming pared 7 bases from V and 1 base from J, leaving 7 bases between. This CDR3 region has 11 residues. Per the germline V gene, CDR1 is DFQATT and CDR2 is SNEGSKA (reference sequence). The CDR3 loop is CSVGLQETQYF. The CDR3 nucleotides are TGCAGTGTGGGGCTCCAAGAGACCCAGTACTTC.

The chain combines TRBV9 with TRBJ2-1; tentatively, D is TRBD2 (6 bases). Germline assignment: CDR1 SGDLS and CDR2 YYNGEE. The CDR3 spans 16 residues. Trimming pared 0 bases from V and 3 bases from J, leaving 13 bases between. CDR3 region: CASSVGPGVGYNEQFF. In DNA, the CDR3 is TGTGCCAGCAGCGTAGGTCCGGGGGTAGGCTACAATGAGCAGTTCTTC.

The chain uses TRBV1 and TRBJ2-2; TRBD1, the table's D call, lacks a check against the DNA. TRBV1 is noted as a pseudogene. This CDR3 contains 15 residues. The CDR3 DNA reads TGCACCAGCAGCCAAAAACAGGGGAACACCGGGGAGCTGTTTTTT. It translates to CTSSQKQGNTGELFF.

The chain recombines TRBV7-8 with TRBJ1-1; a possible D gene is TRBD1 (6 bases). This CDR3 has 15 amino acids. Trimming took off 3 bases at V and 1 base at J, with 12 bases between the two ends. Germline CDR1 is SGHVS and CDR2 is FQNEAQ. CDR3: CASSFGGAGNTEAFF. The CDR3 DNA follows: TGTGCCAGCAGCTTTGGGGGCGCTGGGAACACTGAAGCTTTCTTT.

The gene calls are TRBV5-1 and TRBJ2-3; D is undetermined. Per germline, CDR1 SGHRS and CDR2 YFSETQ. The V and J ends lost 1 base and 5 bases respectively, with 5 bases between them. This CDR3 is 12 amino acids long. This CDR3 is CASSLILDTQYF. DNA for the CDR3: TGCGCCAGCAGCTTGATTTTAGATACGCAGTATTTT.

V usage is TRBV28 and J usage is TRBJ1-5; D is uncertain. CDR3 length equals 13 residues. V was pared by 6 bases and J by 0 bases, with 6 bases between. From germline, CDR1 is MDHEN and CDR2 SYDVKM. The CDR3 sequence is CASRFYSNQPQHF. Written as DNA, the CDR3 is TGTGCCAGCAGGTTTTATAGCAATCAGCCCCAGCATTTT.

The V gene is TRBV7-9, the J gene TRBJ2-5, with 10 bases fitting TRBD1. With 7 bases clipped from V and 5 bases from J, the junction kept 10 bases outside the gene matches. CDR3 length: 15 residues. Germline-derived CDR1 and CDR2 are SEHNR and FQNEAQ (reference sequence). This chain's CDR3 is CASNPGQGVVETQYF. CDR3 coding DNA: TGTGCCAGCAACCCCGGACAGGGGGTGGTCGAGACCCAGTACTTC.

The chain recombines TRBV27 with TRBJ2-2; D may be TRBD2 (6 bases). Trimming cost V 5 bases and J 6 bases, with 7 bases left between them. Germline assignment: CDR1 MNHEY and CDR2 SMNVEV (reference sequence). The CDR3 has 12 residues. CDR3 loop: CASSRRAGELFF. For the CDR3, the DNA is TGTGCCAGCAGTCGGAGGGCCGGGGAGCTGTTTTTT.

The CDR3 nucleotides are TGTGCCAGCAGCTTGAAGTGGAGCAATCAGCCCCAGCATTTT. Its protein product is CASSLKWSNQPQHF. V is TRBV5-6 and J is TRBJ1-5; no clear D. V lost 1 base and J lost 1, with 6 bases in between. The germline V gene encodes CDR1 SGHDT and CDR2 YYEEEE. The CDR3 contains 14 residues. Full variable domain (rest looked up from reference TRBV5-6 and TRBJ1-5): DAGVTQSPTHLIKTRGQQVTLRCSPKSGHDTVSWYQQALGQGPQFIFQYYEEEERQRGNFPDRFSGHQFPNYSSELNVNALLLGDSALYLCASSLKWSNQPQHFGDGTRLSIL.

V usage is TRBV19 and J usage is TRBJ2-7; D gene ambiguous. Trimming took off 6 bases at V and 2 bases at J, with 11 bases between the two ends. This CDR3 has 13 amino acids. CDR1 LNHDA and CDR2 SQIVND come from the germline V gene (reference sequence). The CDR3: CASSPDNTYEQYF. DNA of the CDR3: TGTGCCAGTAGCCCAGATAACACCTACGAGCAGTACTTC.

The rearrangement links TRBV4-1 to TRBJ2-2; D may match TRBD1 or TRBD2 (5 bases each). Germline V gene data show CDR1 as MGHRA and CDR2 as YSYEKL. This CDR3 spans 17 amino acids. The germline V and J ends were trimmed by 4 bases and 4 bases, with 19 bases remaining between them. The CDR3 DNA reads as TGCGCCAGCAGCCGAAGGACTTTCCGACAGAGCACCGGGGAGCTGTTTTTT. It translates to CASSRRTFRQSTGELFF.

The count of this clone is one. The chain has TRBV28 and TRBJ2-3; D is possibly TRBD2 (6 bases). The V end was cut by 4 bases, the J end by 6 bases, with 20 bases between. Germline CDR1 MDHEN, CDR2 SYDVKM. CDR3 size: 16 residues. CDR3 coding DNA: TGTGCCAGCAGTTCCCTTGCGAGCGGGTTACGGGATACGCAGTATTTT. Translating gives CASSSLASGLRDTQYF.

This chain connects TRBV6-6 to TRBJ2-2; no clear D. V lost 0 bases and J lost 9, with 8 bases in between. The CDR3 is 13 residues long. CDR1 is MNHNY, CDR2 SVGAGI, per germline (reference sequence). CDR3 coding DNA: TGTGCCAGCAGTTACTCCCCGGAGCGGGAGCTGTTTTTT. It codes for CASSYSPERELFF.

This chain connects TRBV7-8 to TRBJ2-2; 9 bases agree with TRBD1. The CDR3 extends over 16 amino acids. J lost 4 bases, V lost 6 bases, and 9 bases had no gene match. Germline V gene sequence: CDR1 SGHVS, CDR2 FQNEAQ. CDR3: CASRLQGAILTGELFF. CDR3 sequence (DNA): TGTGCCAGCAGGTTACAGGGGGCGATACTCACCGGGGAGCTGTTTTTT.

The chain combines TRBV4-1 with TRBJ2-7, with unresolved D. CDR1 is MGHRA, CDR2 YSYEKL, per germline. The V end lost 4 bases, the J end lost 5 bases, and 9 bases lay between the germline ends. The CDR3 runs 12 residues. In nucleotides, the CDR3 is TGCGCCAGCAGCCGGCCCGACGACGAGCAGTACTTC. Translating it yields CASSRPDDEQYF.

The genes are TRBV9 and TRBJ2-2; D remains unclear. The V gene lost 3 bases and the J gene lost 4 bases, with 10 bases spanning the gap. The CDR3 is 14 amino acids. Germline V lookup: CDR1 SGDLS, CDR2 YYNGEE. CDR3 nucleotides: TGTGCCAGCAGCGCTGAGCTGGGCACCGGGGAGCTGTTTTTT. It is translated as CASSAELGTGELFF.

This chain links TRBV7-9 with TRBJ2-3; D gene ambiguous. In germline, CDR1 is SEHNR, CDR2 FQNEAQ (reference sequence). The CDR3 consists of 17 residues. The germline V and J ends were trimmed by 4 bases and 7 bases, with 24 bases remaining between them. The CDR3 sequence is CASSSRTLRALTYTQYF. In nucleotides, the CDR3 is TGTGCCAGCAGCTCCCGCACCCTCCGGGCCCTGACTTATACGCAGTATTTT. Supplemented by reference TRBV7-9 and TRBJ2-3, the full variable domain reads DTGVSQNPRHKITKRGQNVTFRCDPISEHNRLYWYRQTLGQGPEFLTYFQNEAQLEKSRLLSDRFSAERPKGSFSTLEIQRTEQGDSAMYLCASSSRTLRALTYTQYFGPGTRLTVL.

The rearrangement joins TRBV5-4 to TRBJ2-1, with D unresolved. The CDR3 consists of 13 residues. Germline CDR1 SGHNT, CDR2 YYREEE (reference sequence). V shed 0 bases and J shed 5 bases, with 6 bases lying between them. The CDR3 DNA reads as TGTGCCAGCAGCTTGGCCAAGCACAATGAGCAGTTCTTC. It translates to CASSLAKHNEQFF. Using reference TRBV5-4 and TRBJ2-1 for the parts outside the CDR3, the full variable domain is ETGVTQSPTHLIKTRGQQVTLRCSSQSGHNTVSWYQQALGQGPQFIFQYYREEENGRGNFPPRFSGLQFPNYSSELNVNALELDDSALYLCASSLAKHNEQFFGPGTRLTVL.

The chain is built from TRBV2 and TRBJ2-5; the D is unclear. The CDR3 has 16 amino acids. V gave up 4 bases and J gave up 2 bases, with 17 bases separating them. CDR1 and CDR2 from the germline V gene are SNHLY and FYNNEI. The CDR3 spells CASSGPIVVDQETQYF. DNA for the CDR3: TGTGCCAGCAGTGGCCCTATAGTGGTTGATCAAGAGACCCAGTACTTC. Looking up the rest from reference TRBV2 and TRBJ2-5 gives the full variable domain: EPEVTQTPSHQVTQMGQEVILRCVPISNHLYFYWYRQILGQKVEFLVSFYNNEISEKSEIFDDQFSVERPDGSNFTLKIRSTKLEDSAMYFCASSGPIVVDQETQYFGPGTRLLVL.

This chain joins TRBV19 and TRBJ2-5; a possible D gene is TRBD2 (5 bases). Germline-derived CDR1 and CDR2 are LNHDA and SQIVND (reference sequence). Trimming pared 3 bases from V and 5 bases from J, leaving 25 bases between. The length of the CDR3 is 18 residues. This CDR3 reads CASSISFAGQTGRETQYF. As DNA, the CDR3 is TGTGCCAGTAGTATCTCTTTTGCGGGTCAAACCGGTAGGGAGACCCAGTACTTC.

This clone was seen a single time. This chain connects TRBV2 to TRBJ2-1; 13 bases align to TRBD2. CDR1 and CDR2 (germline): SNHLY, FYNNEI. V shed 4 bases, J shed 7 bases, and the junction held 7 bases outside the gene matches. This CDR3 is built from 16 residues. CDR3 coding DNA: TGTGCCAGCAGTGCTACTAGCGGGAGGGCCAATAATGAGCAGTTCTTC. It codes for CASSATSGRANNEQFF.

This chain links TRBV11-2 with TRBJ2-7; 13 bases are a match to TRBD2. The CDR3 is made up of 16 amino acids. V was clipped by 5 bases and J by 4 bases; unmatched bases: 8. CDR1 is SGHAT and CDR2 is FQNNGV in the germline V gene. The CDR3 bases are TGTGCCAGCAGCCCTAGACTAGCGGGAGGTGGTTACGAGCAGTACTTC. Protein sequence: CASSPRLAGGGYEQYF.

DNA of the CDR3: TGTGCCAGCAGACTAGCGGGAGGCAACGAGCAGTACTTC. Its protein product is CASRLAGGNEQYF. The genes are TRBV7-9 and TRBJ2-7; 12 nucleotides agree with TRBD2. The CDR3 totals 13 residues. Trimming removed 6 bases from V and 5 bases from J; junction bases left unmatched: 2. Per the germline V gene, CDR1 is SEHNR and CDR2 is FQNEAQ (reference sequence).

The rearrangement uses TRBV6-1 and TRBJ2-1, with D tentatively TRBD1 (7 bases). The CDR3 length is 13 residues. The germline gives CDR1 MNHNS, CDR2 SASEGT. Deletions cut 6 bases from V and 6 bases from J, with 12 bases between. For the CDR3, the DNA is TGTGCCAGCAGAAGACAGGGAGGCAATGAGCAGTTCTTC. Amino acids: CASRRQGGNEQFF.

This clone was recorded once. The chain employs TRBV4-1 and TRBJ2-3, with D unclear. V gave up 6 bases and J gave up 5 bases, with 15 bases separating them. CDR1 MGHRA and CDR2 YSYEKL come from the germline V gene. The CDR3 spans 14 residues. This CDR3 is CASRSPGRRDTQYF. As DNA, the CDR3 is TGCGCCAGCAGGTCCCCGGGCCGGAGAGATACGCAGTATTTT.

This chain uses TRBV19 with TRBJ1-5, with D possibly being TRBD1 (5 bases). V dropped 9 bases and J dropped 1 base, with 16 bases sitting between them. Germline CDR1 LNHDA, CDR2 SQIVND (reference sequence). This CDR3 has 15 residues. The CDR3 region has the DNA TGTGCCAGCTGGGGCGGGGAGGGGAGCAATCAGCCCCAGCATTTT. Translating gives CASWGGEGSNQPQHF.

The CDR3 nucleotides read TGTGCCAGCAGTTTAGATGGTTTCTATAGCTCCTACGAGCAGTACTTC. This translates into CASSLDGFYSSYEQYF. The rearrangement joins TRBV28 to TRBJ2-7, with D uncertain. V was shortened by 2 bases and J by 0 bases, with 14 bases between the two germline ends. The length of the CDR3 is 16 residues. From germline, CDR1 is MDHEN and CDR2 SYDVKM. Full variable domain (remainder filled in from reference TRBV28 and TRBJ2-7): DVKVTQSSRYLVKRTGEKVFLECVQDMDHENMFWYRQDPGLGLRLIYFSYDVKMKEKGDIPEGYSVSREKKERFSLILESASTNQTSMYLCASSLDGFYSSYEQYFGPGTRLTVT.